This T cell receptor beta chain is from a study of post-analysis software for immune sequencing data. There are many counts of this clonotype. Its specificity is unknown. Study-level findings and limits: Same-batch samples co-clustered strongly by F measure.

Carried by the TCR beta cDNA libraries were unique molecular identifiers. Yield was roughly 500,000 cDNA molecules from 1 to 10 million T cells. A single record per CDR3 protein comes from TCRdb applying MiXCR to the PCR reads. Among roughly 600,000 distinct CDR3 sequences listed, 44% were seen once. The sequenced sample was blood. The TCR was taken from a girl between 10 and 17 years old with multiple sclerosis.

The CDR3 protein is CSARELSGGGGYGYTF. The CDR3, as DNA: TGCAGTGCTAGAGAGCTCTCAGGGGGCGGAGGCTATGGCTACACCTTC. The chain is built from TRBV20-1 and TRBJ1-2, with TRBD1 matching 8 bases. Germline CDR1 DFQATT, CDR2 SNEGSKA (reference sequence). Trimming took 0 bases from V and 4 from J; bases not matched to a gene: 10. The CDR3 runs 16 residues.